The entry below gives a single T cell receptor (beta chain) sequence along with its context. This clone was observed many times. Its target antigen remains unknown. No qualities accompany the bases; no much larger clone lies one base away. CDR1 MDHEN and CDR2 SYDVKM were looked up in the germline V gene. From cysteine to phenylalanine, the CDR3 is 16 amino acids long. CDR3 DNA only is kept here, 48 bases in frame from base 1. V sheds 5 bases and J sheds 5 bases, leaving 18 bases between their ends. This record comes from a study of blood T cell repertoires in COVID-19 (dated by TCRdb to the early 2020s). About the investigation overall: Collaborator samples came from the United States, Italy and Spain and covered acute and convalescent phases of COVID-19. Nearly every sample came with metadata listing a de-identified subject ID, COVID-19 status, age in years and sex. Samples came from the ongoing ImmuneRACE study (first 160 participants) plus 1,254 subjects from 6 global collaborators. Deeply sampled blood TCRbeta repertoires from subjects exposed to, actively infected with, or recovered from COVID-19 were included in the dataset. The repertoires were released in a freely available public database intended as a resource for research on the immune response to SARS-CoV-2. The material from the prospective study consisted of cDNA or gDNA derived from T cells, B-cell-depleted T cells, or PBMCs. HLA class I and class II types, where available, came from metadata supplied by the sample provider rather than from assay-based typing. The study at large found these results: Clinical and demographic metadata were provided uncurated, with the amount varying by source and participant.

Whole blood was collected in K2EDTA tubes by collaborating institutions according to the institutions' own protocols. For TCRbeta analysis, collaborator samples were shipped as frozen whole blood, as isolated PBMCs, or as DNA extracted from either sample type. TCRbeta CDR3 regions were amplified from genomic DNA using the immunoSEQ Assay, a bias-controlled multiplex PCR. The original pipeline was this. Nucleated cell counts per sample were estimated from amplification of reference gene primers within the assay. Sequence reads were collapsed and filtered to measure the absolute abundance of every unique TCRbeta CDR3 rearrangement. For each sample, productive Simpson clonality was calculated as the square root of Simpson's diversity index across productive rearrangements. TCRdb's version of the immuneACCESS table is confined to in-frame rearrangements and falls short of the full clone set. An unresolved V gene accounts for under half of the shortfall where checked; the remainder is of unknown origin. Clone size and V and J calls were adopted from that table, with D and trimming inferred from the DNA. For this sample there are 95,000 to 150,000 clones; 60% to 85% appear just once. 2.3% of the sample rests with the top ten.

This TCR was sampled from a man aged 70-80 years with acute or convalescent COVID-19. Sequenced sample: peripheral blood. The rearrangement combines TRBV28 with TRBJ1-4, with the identity of the D gene unclear. For the CDR3, the sequence is CASSPLGLVTNEKLFF. The nucleotide sequence reads TGTGCCAGCAGTCCCCTAGGTCTAGTTACAAATGAAAAACTGTTTTTT. Joined to the reference TRBV28 and TRBJ1-4 proteins, this CDR3 gives the full variable domain: DVKVTQSSRYLVKRTGEKVFLECVQDMDHENMFWYRQDPGLGLRLIYFSYDVKMKEKGDIPEGYSVSREKKERFSLILESASTNQTSMYLCASSPLGLVTNEKLFFGSGTQLSVL.